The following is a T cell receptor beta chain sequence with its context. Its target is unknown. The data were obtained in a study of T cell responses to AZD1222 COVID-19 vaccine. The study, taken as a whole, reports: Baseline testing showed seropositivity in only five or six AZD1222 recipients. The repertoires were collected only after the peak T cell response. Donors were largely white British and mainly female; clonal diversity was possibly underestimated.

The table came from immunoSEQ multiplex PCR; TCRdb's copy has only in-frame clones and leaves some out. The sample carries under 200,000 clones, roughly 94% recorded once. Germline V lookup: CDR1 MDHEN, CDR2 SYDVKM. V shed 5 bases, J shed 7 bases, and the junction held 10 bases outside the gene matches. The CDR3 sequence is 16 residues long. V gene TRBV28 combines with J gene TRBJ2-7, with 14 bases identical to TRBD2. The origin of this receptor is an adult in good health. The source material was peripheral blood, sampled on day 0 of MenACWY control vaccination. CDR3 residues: CASSLIGLAGGREQYF. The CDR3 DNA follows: TGTGCCAGCAGTCTCATCGGACTAGCGGGAGGTCGAGAGCAGTACTTC.